This paragraph covers one T cell receptor (beta chain) sequence. Its specificity is not known. These data belong to a study of shared clonotypes between healthy human individuals. Whole-study findings and limits: Several donors held roughly 5% of naive CD4 clonotypes in common.

The repertoire was sequenced with immunoSEQ multiplex PCR; TCRdb's copy has only in-frame clones and lacks some. The table has about 2.1 million clones, 93% seen once. The naive CD8 subset, CD45RO-negative cells positively selected for CCR7, excluded terminally differentiated effector memory CD45RA+ cells. Germline CDR1 MDHEN, CDR2 SYDVKM. V trimming: 1 base; J trimming: 4 bases; junction bases outside the gene matches: 14. CDR3 length: 19 amino acids. The receptor comes from a man in his late teens or twenties in good health. Some clones in this sample may be carry-over from other donors' samples. The gene calls are TRBV28 and TRBJ1-5, with 9 bases matching TRBD1. The source material was naive CD8+ T cells from PBMCs. This chain's CDR3 is CASSLLQGAVIGGNQPQHF. The DNA for the CDR3 is TGTGCCAGCAGTTTATTACAGGGGGCGGTCATCGGCGGAAATCAGCCCCAGCATTTT. The complete variable domain, with remaining parts taken from reference TRBV28 and TRBJ1-5, reads DVKVTQSSRYLVKRTGEKVFLECVQDMDHENMFWYRQDPGLGLRLIYFSYDVKMKEKGDIPEGYSVSREKKERFSLILESASTNQTSMYLCASSLLQGAVIGGNQPQHFGDGTRLSIL.